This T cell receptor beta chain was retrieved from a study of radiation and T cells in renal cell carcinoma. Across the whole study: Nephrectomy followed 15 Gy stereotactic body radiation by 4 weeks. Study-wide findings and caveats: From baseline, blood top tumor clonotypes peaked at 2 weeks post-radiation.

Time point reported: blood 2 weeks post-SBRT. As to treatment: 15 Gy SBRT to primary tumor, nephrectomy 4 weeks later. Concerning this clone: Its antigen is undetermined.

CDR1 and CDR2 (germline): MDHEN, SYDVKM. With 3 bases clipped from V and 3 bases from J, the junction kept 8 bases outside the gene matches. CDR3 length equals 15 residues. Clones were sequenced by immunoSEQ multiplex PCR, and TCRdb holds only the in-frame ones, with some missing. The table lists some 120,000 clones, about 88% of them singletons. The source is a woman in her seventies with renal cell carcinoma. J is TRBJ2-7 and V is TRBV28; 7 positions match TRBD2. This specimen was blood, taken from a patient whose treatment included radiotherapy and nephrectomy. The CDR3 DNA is TGTGCCAGCAGTTTCGGGAGGACACCGAACTACGAGCAGTACTTC. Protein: CASSFGRTPNYEQYF.